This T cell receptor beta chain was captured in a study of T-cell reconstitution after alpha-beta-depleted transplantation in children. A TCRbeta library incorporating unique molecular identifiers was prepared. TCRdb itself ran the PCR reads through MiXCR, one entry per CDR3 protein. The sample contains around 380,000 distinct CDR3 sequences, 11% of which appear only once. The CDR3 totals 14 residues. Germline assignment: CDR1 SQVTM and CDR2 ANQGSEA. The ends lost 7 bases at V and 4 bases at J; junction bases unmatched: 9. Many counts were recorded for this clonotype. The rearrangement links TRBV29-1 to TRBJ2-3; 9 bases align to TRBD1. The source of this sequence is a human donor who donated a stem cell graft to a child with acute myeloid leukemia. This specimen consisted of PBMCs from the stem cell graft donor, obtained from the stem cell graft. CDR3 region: CSAQAGTGSDTQYF. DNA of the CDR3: TGCAGCGCCCAAGCCGGGACAGGGTCAGATACGCAGTATTTT.